This passage covers 22 T cell receptor beta chains from one sample sequenced in a study of blood T cell repertoires in COVID-19. The assay was immunoSEQ multiplex PCR, and TCRdb's table has in-frame clones only and misses some. The sample gives approximately 180,000 clones, roughly 84% of which show up once; roughly 18% is in the top ten. The sequencing input was peripheral blood. These receptors all come from a person aged 70 to 85 with COVID-19, enrolled during active disease.

The V gene is TRBV7-6, the J gene TRBJ2-3; the match to TRBD2 covers 8 bases. The CDR3 spans 15 residues. J gave up 2 bases and V 4 bases, and 5 bases lay outside the gene matches. Germline CDR1 SGHVS, CDR2 FNYEAQ. The CDR3 protein is CASSSLAGITDTQYF. DNA of the CDR3: TGTGCCAGCAGCTCATTAGCGGGGATCACAGATACGCAGTATTTT. Filled out from reference TRBV7-6 and TRBJ2-3, the complete variable domain reads GAGVSQSPRYKVTKRGQDVALRCDPISGHVSLYWYRQALGQGPEFLTYFNYEAQQDKSGLPNDRFSAERPEGSISTLTIQRTEQRDSAMYRCASSSLAGITDTQYFGPGTRLTVL.

The genes are TRBV28 and TRBJ2-1; TRBD2 matches at 8 bases. The ends lost 5 bases at V and 7 bases at J; junction bases unmatched: 13. Germline CDR1 reads MDHEN; CDR2 reads SYDVKM. The CDR3 spans 16 residues. CDR3 amino acids: CASSPPRAGVLNEQFF. The CDR3 nucleotides are TGTGCCAGCAGTCCCCCTCGAGCGGGAGTTTTGAATGAGCAGTTCTTC.

The chain combines TRBV7-2 with TRBJ1-1; D may be TRBD1 (5 bases). Germline V CDR1 and CDR2: SGHTA, FQGNSA. The V end was cut by 1 base, the J end by 11 bases, with 14 bases between. The CDR3 spans 13 residues. Here the CDR3 reads CASSLVRDAGAFF. The CDR3 DNA reads as TGTGCCAGCAGCTTAGTCAGGGATGCTGGCGCTTTCTTT.

This chain joins TRBV4-1 and TRBJ2-5, with 8 positions matching TRBD2. V lost 0 bases and J lost 9; bases outside the gene matches: 12. Germline loops: CDR1 MGHRA, CDR2 YSYEKL. The CDR3 sequence is 16 residues long. CDR3 nucleotide sequence: TGCGCCAGCAGCCAAGATCTGTCACTAGCGGTCGGGGCCCAGTACTTC. It codes for CASSQDLSLAVGAQYF.

The chain carries TRBV7-9 and TRBJ1-6; D gene uncertain. V lost 2 bases and J lost 3, with 2 bases in between. The CDR3 has 13 amino acids. Germline lookup yields CDR1 SEHNR and CDR2 FQNEAQ (reference sequence). The CDR3 region has the DNA TGTGCCAGCAGCTTACTCTATAATTCACCCCTCCACTTT. Its translation is CASSLLYNSPLHF.

In this sample, this clone turned up a few times. This chain connects TRBV5-6 to TRBJ2-1; D is unresolved. Germline values: CDR1 SGHDT, CDR2 YYEEEE. Between the trimmed V and J ends, which lost 3 bases and 3 bases, there was a span of 16 bases. The CDR3 is 16 amino acids. CDR3 coding DNA: TGTGCCAGCAGCTCCTGGGTTAGGTCAGGCTACAATGAGCAGTTCTTC. It codes for CASSSWVRSGYNEQFF.

The chain joins TRBV5-1 to TRBJ2-7; the D is unclear. V was shortened by 4 bases and J by 0 bases, with 11 bases between the two germline ends. The CDR3 is made up of 14 amino acids. Looked up from germline, CDR1 is SGHRS and CDR2 is YFSETQ. The CDR3 DNA reads TGCGCCAGCAGCCAAATCCTGAGCTCCTACGAGCAGTACTTC. This translates into CASSQILSSYEQYF.

The chain couples TRBV6-5 to TRBJ2-5; TRBD2 might be the D (7 bases). V was trimmed by 7 bases and J by 5 bases, leaving 11 bases between them. Germline-derived CDR1 and CDR2 are MNHEY and SVGAGI. The CDR3 has 12 amino acids. The CDR3 spells CASKGEGETQYF. In DNA form, the CDR3 reads TGTGCCAGCAAGGGGGAGGGGGAGACCCAGTACTTC.

This chain joins TRBV19 and TRBJ2-1; 8 nucleotides line up with TRBD2. The CDR3 is 18 residues long. In germline, CDR1 is LNHDA, CDR2 SQIVND (reference sequence). With 4 bases clipped from V and 2 bases from J, the junction kept 13 bases outside the gene matches. The CDR3 spells CASSRGDAAGAPYNEQFF. The CDR3 DNA sequence: TGTGCCAGTAGTAGGGGGGACGCAGCGGGAGCACCCTACAATGAGCAGTTCTTC.

This chain connects TRBV30 to TRBJ2-2; 7 bases agree with TRBD1. The germline V gene encodes CDR1 GTSNPN and CDR2 SVGIG (reference sequence). The CDR3 is 15 amino acids. The ends lost 1 base at V and 7 bases at J; junction bases unmatched: 9. DNA of the CDR3: TGTGCCTGGAGTGAGGGCAGGGGGTTTGGCGGGGAGCTGTTTTTT. Its protein is CAWSEGRGFGGELFF.

The chain uses TRBV23-1 and TRBJ2-7; weak D call: TRBD2 (6 bases). TRBV23-1 carries the ORF label, with uncertain function. This CDR3 contains 18 residues. Trimming took off 1 base at V and 2 bases at J, with 21 bases between the two ends. CDR3 loop: CASSQCGGCRSRPYEQYF. The CDR3 nucleotides are TGCGCCAGCAGTCAATGCGGAGGGTGTCGGAGTCGCCCCTACGAGCAGTACTTC.

The chain carries TRBV9 and TRBJ2-1, with D hard to call. V was shortened by 1 base and J by 5 bases, with 7 bases between the two germline ends. The CDR3 sequence is 13 residues long. The germline V gene encodes CDR1 SGDLS and CDR2 YYNGEE. The CDR3, as DNA: TGTGCCAGCAGCGTAACAGAAGACAATGAGCAGTTCTTC. Translating gives CASSVTEDNEQFF.

The rearrangement uses TRBV2 and TRBJ2-7; D not certain. From germline, CDR1 is SNHLY and CDR2 FYNNEI. This CDR3 is 11 amino acids long. Trimming took 8 bases from V and 0 from J, leaving 5 bases between them. The chain's CDR3 is CASHSSYEQYF. Written as DNA, the CDR3 is TGTGCCAGCCACAGCTCCTACGAGCAGTACTTC.

The genes are TRBV9 and TRBJ2-4; 10 bases align to TRBD1. Trimming at V came to 3 bases and at J to 3 bases, leaving 3 bases not matched to a gene. Germline assignment: CDR1 SGDLS and CDR2 YYNGEE. The CDR3 contains 15 residues. This CDR3 reads CASSARTGGKNIQYF. CDR3 in DNA: TGTGCCAGCAGCGCTCGGACAGGGGGCAAAAACATTCAGTACTTC.

CDR3 protein: CASSTRDYSYEQYF. In DNA, the CDR3 is TGTGCCAGCAGCACACGGGACTATTCCTACGAGCAGTACTTC. The V gene is TRBV7-2, the J gene TRBJ2-7, with 7 positions matching TRBD2. CDR1 is SGHTA and CDR2 is FQGNSA in the germline V gene. CDR3 length: 14 amino acids. J was trimmed by 1 base and V by 5 bases; bases with no gene match: 5.

This chain connects TRBV4-3 to TRBJ2-1; 7 positions match TRBD2. The V segment lost 4 bases and the J segment 0 bases; nucleotides outside the gene matches: 3. This CDR3 region has 15 residues. In germline, CDR1 is LGHNA, CDR2 YSLEER. The CDR3 reads CASSLGGSSYNEQFF. CDR3 DNA sequence: TGCGCCAGCAGCCTCGGCGGGAGCTCCTACAATGAGCAGTTCTTC.

The count of this clone is one. The genes are TRBV2 and TRBJ1-1; 7 bases fit TRBD1. V trimming: 1 base; J trimming: 4 bases; junction bases outside the gene matches: 6. Germline loops: CDR1 SNHLY, CDR2 FYNNEI. The CDR3 length is 15 residues. As DNA, the CDR3 is TGTGCCAGCAGTGAAGGACCCGGGACAGCCACTGAAGCTTTCTTT. Encoded protein: CASSEGPGTATEAFF.

This clone was counted once. The chain has TRBV21-1 and TRBJ2-1; TRBD2 is the table's D call, not checked against the DNA. TRBV21-1 is tagged as a pseudogene. This CDR3 spans 15 amino acids. This CDR3 is CASSKEGTHFGEQFF. The CDR3, as DNA: TGTGCCAGCAGCAAAGAGGGGACTCACTTCGGGGAGCAGTTCTTC.

The chain's CDR3 is CASSPGSPGYTF. In nucleotides, the CDR3 is TGTGCCAGCAGTCCAGGGTCTCCTGGCTACACCTTC. The V gene is TRBV7-9, the J gene TRBJ1-2, with D possibly matching TRBD1 (5 bases). The CDR3 has 12 residues. V lost 6 bases and J 7 bases, leaving 12 bases between the germline ends. Germline assignment: CDR1 SEHNR and CDR2 FQNEAQ (reference sequence).

This clone was counted a single time. The chain combines TRBV7-2 with TRBJ1-2; a possible D gene is TRBD1 (5 bases). Trimming took off 5 bases at V and 0 bases at J, with 7 bases between the two ends. Looked up from germline, CDR1 is SGHTA and CDR2 is FQGNSA. CDR3 size: 13 residues. Written as DNA, the CDR3 is TGTGCCAGCAGCCCCAGGGCTAACTATGGCTACACCTTC. It is translated as CASSPRANYGYTF.

The chain uses TRBV12-3 or TRBV12-4 and TRBJ2-5, with D possibly matching TRBD1 (5 bases). V lost 5 bases and J 0 bases, leaving 7 bases between the germline ends. This CDR3 has 13 residues. The CDR3: CASSRTYQETQYF. CDR3 DNA sequence: TGTGCCAGCAGTCGGACATACCAAGAGACCCAGTACTTC.

The chain combines TRBV7-2 with TRBJ2-7, with TRBD1 matching over 8 bases. V dropped 5 bases and J dropped 2; count of bases not matched to a gene: 8. From germline, CDR1 is SGHTA and CDR2 FQGNSA. This CDR3 has 15 amino acids. CDR3 sequence: CASSPRTGSAYEQYF. The DNA of the CDR3 is TGTGCCAGCAGCCCCAGGACAGGGTCGGCCTACGAGCAGTACTTC.